The clone carrying this T cell receptor (beta chain) was found many times. Antigen unknown. There are 18 residues in the CDR3. V lost 7 bases and J lost 7; bases outside the gene matches: 22. CDR1 and CDR2 from the germline V gene are LNHDA and SQIVND (reference sequence). The data were obtained in a study of T-cell memory formation after mild COVID-19. Study overall: Largely, TCR clusters stayed within a single donor.

Constant-segment primers and 5'RACE yielded cDNA libraries for TCR alpha and TCR beta, each carrying sample barcodes and UMIs. TCRdb reanalysed the 5' RACE reads using MiXCR and keeps one entry per CDR3 protein. The table shows hundreds of thousands of distinct CDR3 sequences, with roughly an eighth occurring only once. Broader study findings: Clones contracting across day 15 to 85 had a balanced CD4/CD8 profile; later expanding clones leaned CD4+. Of the contracting clones, CD4+ ones lay mainly in CM and EM, and CD8+ ones in EMRA.

The chain is built from TRBV19 and TRBJ1-1, with 9 bases identical to TRBD1. Sequencing was carried out using PBMCs or a T cell subset sorted from them (not recorded which). This receptor was obtained from a man younger than 35 who had mild COVID-19 (a few samples of this study predate the infection). Cell type and time point are not known. The chain's CDR3 is CASMEDRGRQGREGEAFF. CDR3 DNA sequence: TGTGCCAGTATGGAGGACAGGGGCCGGCAGGGGAGGGAGGGTGAAGCTTTCTTT.